This T cell receptor (beta chain) was identified during a study of beta chain features in type 1 diabetes. Looking at the study overall: In age, gender and cell yields, patients were similar to healthy donors. The number of sorted cells examined across all samples was some 99 million.

The CDR3 consists of 12 residues. The V and J ends lost 9 bases and 5 bases, in that order; junction bases with no gene match: 7. Germline CDR1 reads SGHRS; CDR2 reads YFSETQ. Overall study findings and caveats: Equally in patients and controls, shorter templates might have been favored by PCR. All four CD4+ subsets of Type 1 diabetes patients contained TCRB CDR3s that were moderately but significantly shorter.

In this sample, this clone turned up a few times. Its antigen is not identified. The authors reverse transcribed all of the isolated RNA, so sequencing captured expressed TCRB transcripts. The method was immunoSEQ multiplex PCR; TCRdb's version includes in-frame clones alone and lacks a portion of them. The table lists over 200,000 clones, roughly 10% of them singletons, with more than 0.015% in the top ten. Source material: naive CD4+ T cells from blood. This receptor was obtained from a man aged 25-45 years with type 1 diabetes. This sequence joins TRBV5-1 and TRBJ2-5; 7 positions match TRBD1. The CDR3 DNA reads TGCGCCACTTCGGACAGGTCGGAGACCCAGTACTTC. It is translated as CATSDRSETQYF.